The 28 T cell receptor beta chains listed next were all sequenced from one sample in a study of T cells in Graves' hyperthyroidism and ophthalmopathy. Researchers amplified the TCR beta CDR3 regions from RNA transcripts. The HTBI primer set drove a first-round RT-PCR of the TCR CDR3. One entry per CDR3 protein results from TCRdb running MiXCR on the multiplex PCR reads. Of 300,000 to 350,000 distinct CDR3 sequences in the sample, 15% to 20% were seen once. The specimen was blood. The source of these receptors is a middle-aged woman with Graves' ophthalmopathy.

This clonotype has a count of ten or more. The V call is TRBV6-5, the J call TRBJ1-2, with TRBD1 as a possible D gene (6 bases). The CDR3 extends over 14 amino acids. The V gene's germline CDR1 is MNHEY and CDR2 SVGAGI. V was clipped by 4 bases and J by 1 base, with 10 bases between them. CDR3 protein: CASSFGGDNYGYTF. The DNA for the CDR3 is TGTGCCAGCAGTTTCGGGGGCGATAACTATGGCTACACCTTC.

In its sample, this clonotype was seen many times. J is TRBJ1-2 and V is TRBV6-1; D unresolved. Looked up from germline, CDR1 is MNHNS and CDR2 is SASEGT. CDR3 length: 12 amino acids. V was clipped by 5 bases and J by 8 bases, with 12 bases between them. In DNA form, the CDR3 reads TGTGCCAGCAGTCCAGGAGAGGGAGGCTACACCTTC. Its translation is CASSPGEGGYTF.

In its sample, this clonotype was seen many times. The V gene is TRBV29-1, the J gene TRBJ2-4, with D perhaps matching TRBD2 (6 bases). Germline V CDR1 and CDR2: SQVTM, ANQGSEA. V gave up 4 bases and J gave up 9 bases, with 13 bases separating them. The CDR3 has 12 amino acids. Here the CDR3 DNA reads TGCAGCGTTGGGCGGGACTCTAGCATTCAGTACTTC. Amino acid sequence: CSVGRDSSIQYF.

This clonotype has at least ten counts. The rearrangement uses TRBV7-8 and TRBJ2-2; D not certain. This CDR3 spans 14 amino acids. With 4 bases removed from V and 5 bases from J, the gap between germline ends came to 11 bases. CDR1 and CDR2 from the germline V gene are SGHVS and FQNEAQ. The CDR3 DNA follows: TGTGCCAGCAGCTCCCTGACCGGGACCGGGGAGCTGTTTTTT. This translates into CASSSLTGTGELFF.

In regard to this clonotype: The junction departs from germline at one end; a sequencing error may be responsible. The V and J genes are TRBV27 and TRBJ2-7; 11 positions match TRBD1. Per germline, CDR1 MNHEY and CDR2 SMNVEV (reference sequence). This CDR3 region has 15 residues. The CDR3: CTSSRWDRGFREQYF. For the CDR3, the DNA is TGTACCAGCAGCCGATGGGACAGGGGGTTTCGCGAGCAGTACTTC.

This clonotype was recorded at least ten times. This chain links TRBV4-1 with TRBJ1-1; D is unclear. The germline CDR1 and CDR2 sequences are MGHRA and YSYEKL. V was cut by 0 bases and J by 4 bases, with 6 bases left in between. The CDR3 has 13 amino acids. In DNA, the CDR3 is TGCGCCAGCAGCCAAGATTGGGTCACTGAAGCTTTCTTT. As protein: CASSQDWVTEAFF.

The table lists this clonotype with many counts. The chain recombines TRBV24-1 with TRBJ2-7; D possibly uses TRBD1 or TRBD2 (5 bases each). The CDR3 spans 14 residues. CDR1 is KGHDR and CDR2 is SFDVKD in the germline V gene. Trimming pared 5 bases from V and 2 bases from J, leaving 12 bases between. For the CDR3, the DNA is TGTGCCACCAGTGTTCGGGACCCAGCCTACGAGCAGTACTTC. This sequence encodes CATSVRDPAYEQYF.

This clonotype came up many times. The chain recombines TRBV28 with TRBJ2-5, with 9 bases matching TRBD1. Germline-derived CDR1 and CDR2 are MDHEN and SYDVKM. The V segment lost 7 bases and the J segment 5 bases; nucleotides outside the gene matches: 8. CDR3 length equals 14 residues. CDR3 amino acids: CASMLGQGRETQYF. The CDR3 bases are TGTGCCAGCATGCTGGGACAGGGAAGGGAGACCCAGTACTTC.

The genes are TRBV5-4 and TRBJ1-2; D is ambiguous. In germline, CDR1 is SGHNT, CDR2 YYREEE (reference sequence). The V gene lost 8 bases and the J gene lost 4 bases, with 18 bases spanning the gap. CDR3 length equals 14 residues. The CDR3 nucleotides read TGTGCCAGTAGTACCTCAGGAGTCTTCTATGGCTACACCTTC. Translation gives CASSTSGVFYGYTF. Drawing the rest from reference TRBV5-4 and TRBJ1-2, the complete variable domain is ETGVTQSPTHLIKTRGQQVTLRCSSQSGHNTVSWYQQALGQGPQFIFQYYREEENGRGNFPPRFSGLQFPNYSSELNVNALELDDSALYLCASSTSGVFYGYTFGSGTRLTVV.

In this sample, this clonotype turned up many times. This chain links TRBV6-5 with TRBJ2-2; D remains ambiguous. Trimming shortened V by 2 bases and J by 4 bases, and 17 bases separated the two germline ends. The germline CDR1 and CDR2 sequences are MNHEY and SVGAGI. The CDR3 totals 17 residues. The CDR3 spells CASSYPVSLIGTGELFF. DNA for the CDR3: TGTGCCAGCAGTTACCCCGTTAGCTTAATCGGCACCGGGGAGCTGTTTTTT.

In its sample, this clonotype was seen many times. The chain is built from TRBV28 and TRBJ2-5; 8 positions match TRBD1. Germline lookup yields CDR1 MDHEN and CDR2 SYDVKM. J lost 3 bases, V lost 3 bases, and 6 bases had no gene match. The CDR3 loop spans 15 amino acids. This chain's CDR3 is CASSFSRGHKETQYF. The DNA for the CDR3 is TGTGCCAGCAGTTTCTCCAGGGGGCATAAAGAGACCCAGTACTTC.

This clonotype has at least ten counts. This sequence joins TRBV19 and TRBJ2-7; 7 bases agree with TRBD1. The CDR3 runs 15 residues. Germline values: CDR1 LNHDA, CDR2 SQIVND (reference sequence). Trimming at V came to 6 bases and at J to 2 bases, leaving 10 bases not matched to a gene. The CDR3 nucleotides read TGTGCCAGTAGGGGAATGGGACAGATTACCTACGAGCAGTACTTC. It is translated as CASRGMGQITYEQYF.

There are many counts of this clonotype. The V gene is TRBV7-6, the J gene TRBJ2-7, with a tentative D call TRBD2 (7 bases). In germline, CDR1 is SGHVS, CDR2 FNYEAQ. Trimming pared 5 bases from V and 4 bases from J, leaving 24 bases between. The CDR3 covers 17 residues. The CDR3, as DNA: TGTGCCAGCAGCCTAGACGTTCTCAGGGGAGGGGGTTACGAGCAGTACTTC. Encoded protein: CASSLDVLRGGGYEQYF.

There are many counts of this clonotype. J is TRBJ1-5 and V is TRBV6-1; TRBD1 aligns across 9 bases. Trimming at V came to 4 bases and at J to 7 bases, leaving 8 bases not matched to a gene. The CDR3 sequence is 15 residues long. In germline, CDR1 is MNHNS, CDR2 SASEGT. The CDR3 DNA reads TGTGCCAGCAGTGCACTCGGGACAGGGTACCAGCCCCAGCATTTT. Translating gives CASSALGTGYQPQHF.

The DNA for the CDR3 is TGTGCCAGCAGTGAACGAGGGGTAGGGTATGGCTACACCTTC. As protein: CASSERGVGYGYTF. The J gene is TRBJ1-2, the V gene TRBV6-1; possible D gene TRBD1, 5 bases. Germline V CDR1 and CDR2: MNHNS, SASEGT. The CDR3 length is 14 residues. Trimming left V 2 bases short and J 5 bases short, with 12 bases between.

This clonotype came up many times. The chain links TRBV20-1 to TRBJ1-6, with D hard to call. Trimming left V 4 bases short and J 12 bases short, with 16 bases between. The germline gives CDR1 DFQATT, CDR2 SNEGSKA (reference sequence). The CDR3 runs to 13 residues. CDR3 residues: CSAIGVEIRPLHF. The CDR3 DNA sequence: TGCAGTGCTATCGGAGTTGAGATTAGACCCCTCCACTTT.

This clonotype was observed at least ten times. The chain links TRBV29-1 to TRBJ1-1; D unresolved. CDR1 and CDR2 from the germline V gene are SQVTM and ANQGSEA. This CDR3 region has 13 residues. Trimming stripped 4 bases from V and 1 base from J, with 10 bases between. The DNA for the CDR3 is TGCAGCGTTGTACTGCCGGAGAACACTGAAGCTTTCTTT. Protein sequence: CSVVLPENTEAFF. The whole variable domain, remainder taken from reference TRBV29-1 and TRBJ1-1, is SAVISQKPSRDICQRGTSLTIQCQVDSQVTMMFWYRQQPGQSLTLIATANQGSEATYESGFVIDKFPISRPNLTFSTLTVSNMSPEDSSIYLCSVVLPENTEAFFGQGTRLTVV.

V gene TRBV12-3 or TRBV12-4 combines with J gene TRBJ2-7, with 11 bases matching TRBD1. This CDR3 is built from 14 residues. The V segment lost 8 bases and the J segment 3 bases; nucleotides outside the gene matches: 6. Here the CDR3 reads CASGWTGGFYEQYF. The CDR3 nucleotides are TGTGCCAGCGGATGGACAGGGGGCTTCTACGAGCAGTACTTC.

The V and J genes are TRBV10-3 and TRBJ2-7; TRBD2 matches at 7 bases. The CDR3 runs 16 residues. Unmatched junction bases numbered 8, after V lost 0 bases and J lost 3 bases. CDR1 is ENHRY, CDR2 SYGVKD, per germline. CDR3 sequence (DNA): TGTGCCATCAGTGAGTCGCCAGCGGGGAACCTCTACGAGCAGTACTTC. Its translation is CAISESPAGNLYEQYF.

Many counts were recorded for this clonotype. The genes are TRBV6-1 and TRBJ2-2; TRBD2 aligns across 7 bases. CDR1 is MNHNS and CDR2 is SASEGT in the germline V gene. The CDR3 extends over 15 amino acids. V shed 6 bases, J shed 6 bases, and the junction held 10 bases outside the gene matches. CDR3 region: CASRPKREGSGELFF. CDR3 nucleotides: TGTGCCAGCAGACCAAAAAGGGAGGGTTCCGGGGAGCTGTTTTTT.

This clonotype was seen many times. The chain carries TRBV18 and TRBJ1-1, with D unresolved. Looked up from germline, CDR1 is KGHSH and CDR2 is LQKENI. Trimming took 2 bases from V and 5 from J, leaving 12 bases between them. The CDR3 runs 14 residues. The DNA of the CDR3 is TGTGCCAGCTCACCAACCGCGGAATTGACTGAAGCTTTCTTT. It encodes CASSPTAELTEAFF.

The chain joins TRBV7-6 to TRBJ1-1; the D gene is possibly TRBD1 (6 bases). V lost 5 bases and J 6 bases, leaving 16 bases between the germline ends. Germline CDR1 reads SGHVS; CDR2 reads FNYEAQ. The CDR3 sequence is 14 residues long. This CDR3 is CASSETWGHAEAFF. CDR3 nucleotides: TGTGCCAGCAGCGAGACATGGGGACACGCTGAAGCTTTCTTT. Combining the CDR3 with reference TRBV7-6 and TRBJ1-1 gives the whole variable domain GAGVSQSPRYKVTKRGQDVALRCDPISGHVSLYWYRQALGQGPEFLTYFNYEAQQDKSGLPNDRFSAERPEGSISTLTIQRTEQRDSAMYRCASSETWGHAEAFFGQGTRLTVV.

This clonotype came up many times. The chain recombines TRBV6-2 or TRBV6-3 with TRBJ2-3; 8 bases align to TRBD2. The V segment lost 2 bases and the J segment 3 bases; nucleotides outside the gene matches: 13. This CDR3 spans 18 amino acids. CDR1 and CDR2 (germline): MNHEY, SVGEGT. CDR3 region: CASSYPPRVAGGTDTQYF. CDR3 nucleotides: TGTGCCAGCAGTTACCCACCTCGGGTGGCGGGAGGAACAGATACGCAGTATTTT.

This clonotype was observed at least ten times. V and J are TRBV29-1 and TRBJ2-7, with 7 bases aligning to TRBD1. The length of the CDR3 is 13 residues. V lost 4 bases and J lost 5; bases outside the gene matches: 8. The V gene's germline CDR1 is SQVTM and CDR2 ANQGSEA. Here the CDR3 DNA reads TGCAGCGTTGTAGTGAGACAGGGTAACGAGCAGTACTTC. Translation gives CSVVVRQGNEQYF.

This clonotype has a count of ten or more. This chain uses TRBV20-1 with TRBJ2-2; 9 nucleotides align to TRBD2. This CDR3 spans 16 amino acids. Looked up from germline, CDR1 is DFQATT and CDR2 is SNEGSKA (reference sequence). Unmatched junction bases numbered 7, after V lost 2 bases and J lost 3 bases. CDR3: CSARHSGRWYTGELFF. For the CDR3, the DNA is TGCAGTGCTAGACATAGCGGGAGATGGTACACCGGGGAGCTGTTTTTT.

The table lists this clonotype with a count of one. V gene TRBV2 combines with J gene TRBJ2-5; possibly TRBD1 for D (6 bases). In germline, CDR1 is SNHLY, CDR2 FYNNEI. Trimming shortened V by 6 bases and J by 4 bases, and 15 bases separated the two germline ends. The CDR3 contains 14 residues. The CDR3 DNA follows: TGTGCCAGCAGGTCGGGTACAGGGCCAGAGACCCAGTACTTC. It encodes CASRSGTGPETQYF.

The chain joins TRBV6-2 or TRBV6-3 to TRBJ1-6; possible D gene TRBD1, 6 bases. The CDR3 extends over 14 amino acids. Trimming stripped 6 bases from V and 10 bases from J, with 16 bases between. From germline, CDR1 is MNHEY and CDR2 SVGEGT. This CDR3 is CASSTGTGISPLHF. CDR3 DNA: TGTGCCAGCAGCACAGGAACAGGGATCTCACCCCTCCACTTT.

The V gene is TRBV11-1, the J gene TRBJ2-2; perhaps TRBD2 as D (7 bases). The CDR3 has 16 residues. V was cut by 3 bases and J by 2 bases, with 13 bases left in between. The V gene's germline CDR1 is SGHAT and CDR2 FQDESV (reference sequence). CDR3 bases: TGTGCCAGCAGCTTGCGTGCGGGGGCCAACACCGGGGAGCTGTTTTTT. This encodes CASSLRAGANTGELFF.